Reported below is one T cell receptor beta chain. Its antigen remains unknown. In germline, CDR1 is SQVTM, CDR2 ANQGSEA. This CDR3 is 19 amino acids long. J lost 0 bases, V lost 6 bases, and 14 bases had no gene match. This specimen comes from a study of shared clonotypes between healthy human individuals. Findings of the study overall: Naive CD4 clonotypes overlapped across a handful of donors at around 4.7%.

This table comes from immunoSEQ multiplex PCR, and its TCRdb copy is limited to in-frame clones, with some not included. The sample gives hundreds of thousands of clones, more than 95% of which show up once; 0.045% to 0.07% is in the top ten. The sample comprised naive CD4+ T cells sorted from blood. As for subset: CD45RA+ positively selected. The TCR originated in a woman in her twenties or thirties in good health. This rearrangement joins TRBV29-1 to TRBJ2-1, with TRBD2 matching over 13 bases. DNA of the CDR3: TGCAGCGTCCGTGAGATACTAGCGGGAGGGAGTAGCTCCTACAATGAGCAGTTCTTC. Its protein is CSVREILAGGSSSYNEQFF.